The clone carrying this T cell receptor (beta chain) was detected only a few times. The data derive from a study of identical twins. Unique molecular identifiers were present on the cDNA, and a universal primer site came from template switching. TCRdb itself ran the 5' RACE reads through MiXCR, one entry per CDR3 protein. The profile covers approximately 220,000 distinct CDR3 sequences, with roughly 10% appearing a single time and 5.1% taken by the ten largest. The ends lost 6 bases at V and 7 bases at J; junction bases unmatched: 8. Germline V gene sequence: CDR1 SEHNR, CDR2 FQNEAQ (reference sequence). There are 14 residues in the CDR3.

Specimen: memory (CD45RO+) T cells sorted from blood. The sequence derives from a woman younger than 30 in good health. The chain joins TRBV7-9 to TRBJ2-1, with 8 bases matching TRBD2. This CDR3 reads CASSNTGRGNEQFF. The CDR3 nucleotides read TGTGCCAGCAGTAATACCGGGAGGGGGAATGAGCAGTTCTTC.